This TCR beta chain was observed in a study of blood T cell repertoires in COVID-19. Across the whole study: The cDNA or gDNA used as material had been derived from T cells, B-cell-depleted T cells, or PBMCs.

The trim removed 3 bases at V and 1 base at J, leaving 5 bases unmatched. CDR3 size: 16 residues. Germline V gene sequence: CDR1 SGHKS, CDR2 YYEKEE (reference sequence). The table came from immunoSEQ multiplex PCR; TCRdb's copy has only in-frame clones and leaves some out. This table has approximately 500,000 clones, 80% to 90% appearing once. Sequencing was performed on peripheral blood. V and J are TRBV5-5 and TRBJ2-5; 11 positions match TRBD1. This clonotype was sampled from a human donor in a cohort sampled during active COVID-19. CDR3 protein: CASSYGTGGVQETQYF. CDR3 nucleotide sequence: TGTGCCAGCAGCTACGGGACAGGGGGGGTCCAAGAGACCCAGTACTTC. Looking up the rest from reference TRBV5-5 and TRBJ2-5 gives the full variable domain: DAGVTQSPTHLIKTRGQQVTLRCSPISGHKSVSWYQQVLGQGPQFIFQYYEKEERGRGNFPDRFSARQFPNYSSELNVNALLLGDSALYLCASSYGTGGVQETQYFGPGTRLLVL.